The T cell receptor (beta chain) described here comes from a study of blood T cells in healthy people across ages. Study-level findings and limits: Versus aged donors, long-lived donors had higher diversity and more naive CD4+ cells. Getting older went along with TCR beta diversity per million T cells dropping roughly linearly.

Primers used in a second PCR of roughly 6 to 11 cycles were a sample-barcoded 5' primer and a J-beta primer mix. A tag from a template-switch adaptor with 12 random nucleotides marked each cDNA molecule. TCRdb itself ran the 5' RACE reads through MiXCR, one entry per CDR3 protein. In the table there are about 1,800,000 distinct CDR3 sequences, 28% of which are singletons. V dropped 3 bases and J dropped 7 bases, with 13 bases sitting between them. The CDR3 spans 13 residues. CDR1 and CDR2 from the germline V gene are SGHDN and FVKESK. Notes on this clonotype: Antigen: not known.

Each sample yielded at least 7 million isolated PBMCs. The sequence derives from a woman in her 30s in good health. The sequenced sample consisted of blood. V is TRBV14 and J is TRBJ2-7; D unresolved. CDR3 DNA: TGTGCCAGCAGCCACGGACGGCGTTTGGAGCAGTACTTC. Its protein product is CASSHGRRLEQYF.